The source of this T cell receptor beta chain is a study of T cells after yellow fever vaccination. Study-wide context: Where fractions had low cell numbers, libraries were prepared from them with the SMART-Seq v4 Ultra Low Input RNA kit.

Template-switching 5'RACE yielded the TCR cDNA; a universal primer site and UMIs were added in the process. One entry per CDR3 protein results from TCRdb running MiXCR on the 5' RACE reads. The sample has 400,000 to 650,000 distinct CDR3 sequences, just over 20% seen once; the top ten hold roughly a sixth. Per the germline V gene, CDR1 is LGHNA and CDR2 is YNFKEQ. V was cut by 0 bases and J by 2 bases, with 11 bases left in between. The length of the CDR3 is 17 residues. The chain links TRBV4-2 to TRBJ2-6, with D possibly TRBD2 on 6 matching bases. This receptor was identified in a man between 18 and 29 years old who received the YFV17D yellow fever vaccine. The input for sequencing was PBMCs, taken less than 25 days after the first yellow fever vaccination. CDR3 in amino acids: CASSQDLRGTGANVLTF. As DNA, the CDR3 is TGTGCCAGCAGCCAAGATCTCCGGGGGACTGGGGCCAACGTCCTGACTTTC.